Detailed here is one T cell receptor beta chain. Its target is not known. Attached unique molecular identifiers marked individual cDNA molecules. TCRdb reanalysed the 5' RACE reads using MiXCR and keeps one entry per CDR3 protein. This table holds approximately 71,000 distinct CDR3 sequences, approximately 10% found once. CDR1 is MNHEY and CDR2 is SMNVEV in the germline V gene (reference sequence). The trim removed 5 bases at V and 5 bases at J, leaving 15 bases unmatched. The CDR3 is 19 residues long. This entry comes from a study of early T cells in non-severe SARS-CoV-2 infection. Broader study findings: Matches to VDJdb favored anti-spike CD8 responses and missed private and CD4 specificities.

The sequence was obtained from an adult who was a healthcare worker with PCR-confirmed SARS-CoV-2 infection or an uninfected control (not recorded which). The chain is built from TRBV27 and TRBJ2-3; 14 bases are shared with TRBD2. Sequencing was performed on whole blood. This CDR3 reads CASSPTLGLAGVEVDTQYF. The CDR3, as DNA: TGTGCCAGCAGTCCTACCCTGGGACTAGCGGGAGTTGAGGTAGATACGCAGTATTTT.